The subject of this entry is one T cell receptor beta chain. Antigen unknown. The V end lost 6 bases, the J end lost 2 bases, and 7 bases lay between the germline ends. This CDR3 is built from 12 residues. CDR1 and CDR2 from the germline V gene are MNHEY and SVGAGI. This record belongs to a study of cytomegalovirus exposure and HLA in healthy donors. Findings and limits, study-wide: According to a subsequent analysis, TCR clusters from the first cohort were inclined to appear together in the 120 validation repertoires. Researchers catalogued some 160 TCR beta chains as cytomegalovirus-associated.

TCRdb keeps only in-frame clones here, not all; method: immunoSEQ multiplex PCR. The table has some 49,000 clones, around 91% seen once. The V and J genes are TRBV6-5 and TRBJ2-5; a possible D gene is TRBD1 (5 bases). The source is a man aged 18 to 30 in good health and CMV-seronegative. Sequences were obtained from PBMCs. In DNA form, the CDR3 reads TGTGCCAGCAGGACAGCACAAGAGACCCAGTACTTC. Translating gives CASRTAQETQYF.